Listed below are T cell receptor beta chains from one sample, sequenced in a study of cytotoxic CD8 clonotypes in ibrutinib-treated CLL. Measured with immunoSEQ multiplex PCR; TCRdb has only the in-frame clones, and not every one. Seen here are 150,000 to 200,000 clones, roughly four fifths observed once, and the top ten hold 3.5% to 5.5%. The sample here was PBMCs, taken after 24 months of ibrutinib treatment. The receptors were gathered from a human donor with chronic lymphocytic leukemia. CDR3s include the opening cysteine and the closing phenylalanine or tryptophan. The order of the fields is CDR3 DNA, CDR3 protein, D gene, clone size, V gene, J gene. The D gene is left open where the match is weak. Size values are once, few and many counts, or a class for expanded clones, and some rows have none.

TGTGCCAGCACCCGAAGGACTAGCGGGAGAGTTTACGAGCAGTACTTC	CASTRRTSGRVYEQYF	TRBD2	once	TRBV6-9	TRBJ2-7
TGCGCCAGCAGCATCGGTAGCGGGAAGTCCTACGAGCAGTACTTC	CASSIGSGKSYEQYF	TRBD2	NA	TRBV5-1	TRBJ2-7
TGTGCCAGCAGTTTACAGGTGACCCCATTTGAGCAGTACTTC	CASSLQVTPFEQYF	NA	NA	TRBV27	TRBJ2-7
TGTGCCAGTAGTCGGGACAGGTTTGAAGCTTTCTTT	CASSRDRFEAFF	TRBD1	many	TRBV19	TRBJ1-1
TGCGCCAGCAGCTTGGCCCCCCAGGGTGGGGGTGATGAGCAGTTCTTC	CASSLAPQGGGDEQFF	NA	NA	TRBV5-1	TRBJ2-1
TGTGCCAGCTCACCCCGGACAGTCGGAGAGACCCAGTACTTC	CASSPRTVGETQYF	NA	NA	TRBV18	TRBJ2-5
TGTGCCAGTCGTCGGGGGCCTGGAAACACCATATATTTT	CASRRGPGNTIYF	NA	NA	TRBV19	TRBJ1-3
TGCGCCAGCAGCCAAGATAGGACGGCTAGCTCAGATACGCAGTATTTT	CASSQDRTASSDTQYF	NA	NA	TRBV4-1	TRBJ2-3
TGTGCCTGGAAGGGTCCTGGGACAGGGGGCACAAAACTGTTTTTT	CAWKGPGTGGTKLFF	TRBD1	NA	TRBV30	TRBJ1-4
TGCGCCAGCAGCCAAGGCAAGGTAGCGGGAGGAGGGGGGGAGACCCAGTACTTC	CASSQGKVAGGGGETQYF	TRBD2	once	TRBV4-3	TRBJ2-5
TGTGCCAGCAGCGTTTCCGGGGGGACTTCTGAAGCTTTCTTT	CASSVSGGTSEAFF	NA	NA	TRBV7-8	TRBJ1-1